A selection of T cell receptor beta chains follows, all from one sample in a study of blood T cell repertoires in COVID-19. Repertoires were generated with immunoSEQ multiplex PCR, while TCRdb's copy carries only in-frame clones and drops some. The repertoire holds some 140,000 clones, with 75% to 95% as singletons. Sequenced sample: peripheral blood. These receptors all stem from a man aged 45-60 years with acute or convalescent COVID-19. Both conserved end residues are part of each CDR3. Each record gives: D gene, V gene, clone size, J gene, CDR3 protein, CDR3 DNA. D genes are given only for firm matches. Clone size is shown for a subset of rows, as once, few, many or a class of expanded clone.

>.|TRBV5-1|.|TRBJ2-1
CASSLSGAYNEQFF
TGCGCCAGCAGCTTGAGCGGCGCCTACAATGAGCAGTTCTTC
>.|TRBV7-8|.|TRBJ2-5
CASSPPRGETQYF
TGTGCCAGCAGCCCCCCGAGAGGAGAGACCCAGTACTTC
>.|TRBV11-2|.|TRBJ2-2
CASSLWTDYTGELFF
TGTGCCAGCAGCCTATGGACGGACTATACCGGGGAGCTGTTTTTT
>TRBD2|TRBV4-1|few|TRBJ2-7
CASSPEVSGNEQYF
TGCGCCAGCAGCCCAGAGGTTAGCGGGAACGAGCAGTACTTC
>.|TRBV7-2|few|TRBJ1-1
CASSLAWGRDTEAFF
TGTGCCAGCAGCTTAGCGTGGGGGCGGGACACTGAAGCTTTCTTT
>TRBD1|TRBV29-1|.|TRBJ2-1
CSVAGTGYNEQFF
TGCAGCGTTGCGGGGACAGGGTACAATGAGCAGTTCTTC
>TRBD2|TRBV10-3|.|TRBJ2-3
CATTSASTDTQYF
TGTGCCACCACTAGCGCTAGCACAGATACGCAGTATTTT
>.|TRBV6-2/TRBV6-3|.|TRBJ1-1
CASSYSQGLAFF
TGTGCCAGCAGTTACTCCCAGGGGCTGGCTTTCTTT
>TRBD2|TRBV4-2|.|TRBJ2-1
CASSQGYGTSGIYNEQFF
TGTGCCAGCAGCCAGGGTTACGGGACTAGCGGGATCTACAATGAGCAGTTCTTC
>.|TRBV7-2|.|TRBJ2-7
CASSSRPGYTYEQYF
TGTGCCAGCAGCTCCCGGCCGGGATATACCTACGAGCAGTACTTC
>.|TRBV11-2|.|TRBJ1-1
CASFGGFHTEAFF
TGTGCCAGCTTTGGGGGGTTCCACACTGAAGCTTTCTTT
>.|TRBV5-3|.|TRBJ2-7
CARSLLVRPRATYEQYF
TGTGCCAGAAGCTTGTTGGTGCGCCCGAGGGCAACCTACGAGCAGTACTTC
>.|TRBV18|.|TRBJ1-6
CASSPSDSNSPLHF
TGTGCCAGCTCACCATCAGACAGTAATTCACCCCTCCACTTT
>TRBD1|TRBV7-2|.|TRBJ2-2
CASSLVGQGTGELFF
TGTGCCAGCAGCTTAGTGGGACAGGGAACCGGGGAGCTGTTTTTT
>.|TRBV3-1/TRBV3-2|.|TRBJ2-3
CASSPTTSRHTDTQYF
TGTGCCAGCAGCCCCACGACTAGTCGGCACACAGATACGCAGTATTTT
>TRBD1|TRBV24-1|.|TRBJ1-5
CATSDPGQGGPQHF
TGTGCCACCAGTGATCCGGGACAGGGAGGTCCCCAGCATTTT
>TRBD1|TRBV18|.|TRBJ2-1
CASSPAGTGSYNEQFF
TGTGCCAGCTCACCAGCCGGGACAGGGAGTTACAATGAGCAGTTCTTC
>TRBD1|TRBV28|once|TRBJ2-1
CAAAPGGYNEQFF
TGTGCCGCGGCTCCAGGGGGATACAATGAGCAGTTCTTC
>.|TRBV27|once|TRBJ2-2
CASSPERSGELFF
TGTGCCAGCAGTCCGGAGCGTTCCGGGGAGCTGTTTTTT
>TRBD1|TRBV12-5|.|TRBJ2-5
CPLAGTPPQDRGNPQETQYF
TGTCCCTTAGCTGGGACCCCACCACAGGACAGGGGGAACCCCCAAGAGACCCAGTACTTC
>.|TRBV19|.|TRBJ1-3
CASSTRSGNTIYF
TGTGCCAGTAGTACCAGGTCTGGAAACACCATATATTTT
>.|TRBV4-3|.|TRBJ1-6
CASSQEMTALNSPLHF
TGCGCCAGCAGCCAAGAAATGACAGCCTTAAATTCACCCCTCCACTTT
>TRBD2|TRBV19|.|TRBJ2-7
CAAPAGDYRYEQYF
TGTGCCGCTCCAGCGGGAGATTATAGGTACGAGCAGTACTTC
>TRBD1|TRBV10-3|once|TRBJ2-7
CAIGDRVENEQYF
TGTGCCATCGGTGACAGGGTGGAGAACGAGCAGTACTTC
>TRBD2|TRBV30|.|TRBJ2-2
CAWSVGREGLPSTGELFF
TGTGCCTGGAGTGTTGGGCGGGAGGGCCTTCCCAGCACCGGGGAGCTGTTTTTT
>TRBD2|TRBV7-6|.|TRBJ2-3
CASSWTSGPLTDTQYF
TGTGCCAGCAGTTGGACTAGCGGGCCTCTCACAGATACGCAGTATTTT
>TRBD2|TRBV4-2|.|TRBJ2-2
CASSLQAGGNTGELFF
TGTGCCAGCAGCCTACAAGCGGGGGGCAACACCGGGGAGCTGTTTTTT
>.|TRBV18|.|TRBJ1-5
CASSPIGDASNQPQHF
TGTGCCAGCTCACCAATTGGAGACGCGAGCAATCAGCCCCAGCATTTT
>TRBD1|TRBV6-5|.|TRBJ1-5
CASSRGTGVNQPQHF
TGTGCCAGCAGTCGCGGGACAGGGGTCAATCAGCCCCAGCATTTT
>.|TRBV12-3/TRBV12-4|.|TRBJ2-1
CATALRDSNEQFF
TGTGCCACCGCCCTCCGGGACTCCAATGAGCAGTTCTTC
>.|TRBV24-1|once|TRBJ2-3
CATSDPAADTQYF
TGTGCCACCAGTGATCCTGCGGCAGATACGCAGTATTTT
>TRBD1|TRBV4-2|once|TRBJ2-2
CASSQDPQGVNTGELFF
TGTGCCAGCAGCCAAGATCCACAGGGGGTAAACACCGGGGAGCTGTTTTTT
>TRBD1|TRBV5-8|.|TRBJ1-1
CASSKTGTGAEAFF
TGTGCCAGCAGTAAAACCGGGACAGGGGCTGAAGCTTTCTTT
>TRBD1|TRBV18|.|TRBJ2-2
CASSYGDSRNTGELFF
TGTGCCAGCTCATACGGGGACAGCCGGAACACCGGGGAGCTGTTTTTT
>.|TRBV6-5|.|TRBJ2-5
CASSYGGRQETQYF
TGTGCCAGCAGTTACGGGGGGAGGCAAGAGACCCAGTACTTC
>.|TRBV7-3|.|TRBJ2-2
CASSNTGTDGGELFF
TGTGCCAGCAGCAACACAGGGACGGATGGCGGGGAGCTGTTTTTT
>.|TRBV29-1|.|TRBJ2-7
CSVEVRTATYEQYF
TGCAGCGTTGAAGTGAGGACAGCCACCTACGAGCAGTACTTC
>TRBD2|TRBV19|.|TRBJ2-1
CASSVSGGTQFF
TGTGCCAGTAGTGTTAGCGGGGGAACCCAGTTCTTC
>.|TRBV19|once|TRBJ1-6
CASSINWGHPNSPLHF
TGTGCCAGTAGTATAAATTGGGGACACCCAAATTCACCCCTCCACTTT
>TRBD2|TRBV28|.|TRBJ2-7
CASSGGLAGGPHF
TGTGCCAGCAGTGGGGGACTAGCGGGAGGGCCGCACTTC
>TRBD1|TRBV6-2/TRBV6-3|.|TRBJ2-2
CASSYSWTGRTGELFF
TGTGCCAGCAGTTACAGTTGGACAGGGCGGACCGGGGAGCTGTTTTTT
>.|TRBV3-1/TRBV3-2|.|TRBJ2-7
CASSQDGLRDEQYF
TGTGCCAGCAGCCAAGATGGACTCCGAGACGAGCAGTACTTC
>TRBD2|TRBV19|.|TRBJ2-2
CASSTLAGGTGELFF
TGTGCCAGTAGTACACTAGCGGGGGGGACCGGGGAGCTGTTTTTT
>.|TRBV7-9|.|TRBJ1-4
CASSPERGFNEKLFF
TGTGCCAGCAGCCCGGAGCGCGGTTTTAATGAAAAACTGTTTTTT
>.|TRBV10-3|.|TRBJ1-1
CATGDLGKTEAFF
TGTGCCACAGGGGATCTCGGTAAAACTGAAGCTTTCTTT
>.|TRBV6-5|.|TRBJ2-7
CASSYSSGPTYEQYF
TGTGCCAGCAGTTACTCTTCCGGTCCCACCTACGAGCAGTACTTC
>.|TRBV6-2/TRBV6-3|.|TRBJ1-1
CASSRLTGSRAEWATEAFF
TGTGCCAGCAGTAGACTGACAGGCTCGAGGGCGGAATGGGCCACTGAAGCTTTCTTT
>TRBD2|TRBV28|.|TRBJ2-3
CASRILPSRVAGEDTQYF
TGTGCCAGCAGAATTTTACCCTCCAGGGTAGCGGGAGAGGATACGCAGTATTTT
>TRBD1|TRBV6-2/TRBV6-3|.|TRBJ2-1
CASSYSNRGQFF
TGTGCCAGCAGTTACTCGAACAGGGGGCAGTTCTTC
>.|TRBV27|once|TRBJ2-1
CASSLAGPDYNEQFF
TGTGCCAGCAGTTTAGCCGGTCCTGACTACAATGAGCAGTTCTTC
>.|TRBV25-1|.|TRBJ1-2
CATRGRFEYGYTF
TGTGCCACCCGGGGGAGGTTTGAATATGGCTACACCTTC
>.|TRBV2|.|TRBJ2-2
CASRLNTGELFF
TGTGCCAGCAGACTAAACACCGGGGAGCTGTTTTTT
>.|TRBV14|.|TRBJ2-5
CASSQSRRRARQETQYF
TGTGCCAGCAGCCAGAGCAGGAGGAGGGCGCGCCAAGAGACCCAGTACTTC
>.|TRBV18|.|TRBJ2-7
CASSLGGRDEQYF
TGTGCCAGCTCACTCGGCGGTCGGGACGAGCAGTACTTC
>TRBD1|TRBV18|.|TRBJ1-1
CASSRTGGNTEAFF
TGTGCCAGCTCCCGGACAGGGGGGAACACTGAAGCTTTCTTT
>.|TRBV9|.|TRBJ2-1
CASSGGQGYNEQFF
TGTGCCAGCAGCGGGGGACAAGGATACAATGAGCAGTTCTTC
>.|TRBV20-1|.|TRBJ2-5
CSASRQAQETQYF
TGCAGTGCTAGTCGGCAGGCCCAAGAGACCCAGTACTTC
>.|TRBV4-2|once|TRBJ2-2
CASSLELGTNTGELFF
TGTGCCAGCAGCCTAGAACTAGGGACGAACACCGGGGAGCTGTTTTTT
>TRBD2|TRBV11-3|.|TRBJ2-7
CASSPSGLAASYEQYF
TGTGCCAGCAGCCCATCGGGACTAGCGGCCTCCTACGAGCAGTACTTC
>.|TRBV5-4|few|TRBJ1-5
CASSLGGGRNQPQHF
TGTGCCAGCAGCTTGGGGGGGGGCCGCAATCAGCCCCAGCATTTT